One sample yielded the 8 T cell receptor beta chains listed below, sequenced in a study of T cells in localized non-small cell lung cancer. Some clones are missing from TCRdb's copy, which holds only in-frame ones; the method was immunoSEQ multiplex PCR. The repertoire consists of fewer than 25,000 clones, with 85% to 90% occurring once and the leading ten covering 1.1%. This specimen consisted of peripheral blood, obtained before any cancer treatment. The receptor source for this set is a woman aged 40 to 75 with stage I lung adenocarcinoma.

This chain connects TRBV29-1 to TRBJ2-1, with D possibly matching TRBD1 (6 bases). CDR1 is SQVTM, CDR2 ANQGSEA, per germline. This CDR3 has 14 amino acids. V was cut by 3 bases and J by 4 bases, with 13 bases left in between. In DNA, the CDR3 is TGCAGCGTTGACGTCGAGGGGGTATACAATGAGCAGTTCTTC. The encoded protein is CSVDVEGVYNEQFF.

This clone has just one count. This rearrangement joins TRBV7-2 to TRBJ2-5; the D gene is possibly TRBD2 (6 bases). The germline gives CDR1 SGHTA, CDR2 FQGNSA. Trimming removed 1 base at V and 5 bases at J, with 20 bases between. This CDR3 is built from 17 residues. CDR3 residues: CASSLGAPGVGTETQYF. CDR3 bases: TGTGCCAGCAGCTTAGGGGCTCCGGGAGTGGGAACGGAGACCCAGTACTTC.

This clone was seen a single time. V gene TRBV2 combines with J gene TRBJ2-7; the D is unclear. CDR1 is SNHLY and CDR2 is FYNNEI in the germline V gene. V dropped 3 bases and J dropped 5 bases, with 23 bases sitting between them. The CDR3 length is 17 residues. The CDR3, as DNA: TGTGCCAGCAGTGACTTACCCTTAGTGGAGATCCCCCACGAGCAGTACTTC. This translates into CASSDLPLVEIPHEQYF.

Written as DNA, the CDR3 is TGTGCCAGCAGCCCGAGGGCGGGTGTGGAGACCCAGTACTTC. Translation gives CASSPRAGVETQYF. The chain combines TRBV7-7 with TRBJ2-5, with D maybe TRBD2 (5 bases). Germline V gene lookup returns CDR1 SSHAT and CDR2 FNYEAQ (reference sequence). The CDR3 is made up of 14 amino acids. Trimming removed 5 bases from V and 5 bases from J, with 15 bases in between.

The chain joins TRBV2 to TRBJ1-2, with D possibly TRBD1 on 5 matching bases. CDR3 length: 15 residues. V dropped 8 bases and J dropped 2 bases, with 18 bases sitting between them. Germline lookup yields CDR1 SNHLY and CDR2 FYNNEI. CDR3 nucleotides: TGTGCCAGCGGACCCATCTGGGACCGAAACTATGGCTACACCTTC. Encoded protein: CASGPIWDRNYGYTF.

The genes are TRBV5-1 and TRBJ2-2; 8 bases map to TRBD2. The CDR3 is 18 amino acids. Per germline, CDR1 SGHRS and CDR2 YFSETQ. V was clipped by 0 bases and J by 1 base; unmatched bases: 8. CDR3 in amino acids: CASSLGRAGVMNTGELFF. The CDR3 bases are TGCGCCAGCAGCTTGGGGCGAGCGGGGGTCATGAACACCGGGGAGCTGTTTTTT.

This chain joins TRBV5-1 and TRBJ2-2; D gene ambiguous. The germline V gene has CDR1 SGHRS and CDR2 YFSETQ. This CDR3 contains 16 residues. Trimming shortened V by 0 bases and J by 5 bases, and 14 bases separated the two germline ends. The CDR3 loop reads CASSLAVTSRTGELFF. CDR3 nucleotide sequence: TGCGCCAGCAGCTTGGCCGTCACGAGTAGGACCGGGGAGCTGTTTTTT.

This chain connects TRBV5-4 to TRBJ2-1; 8 bases line up with TRBD1. Germline-derived CDR1 and CDR2 are SGHNT and YYREEE (reference sequence). The V gene end was trimmed by 0 bases and the J gene end by 5 bases; junction bases not matched to a gene: 10. The CDR3 is 17 amino acids. Here the CDR3 DNA reads TGTGCCAGCAGCTTGGCTGCAGGGGGCCTGAAAAACAATGAGCAGTTCTTC. This encodes CASSLAAGGLKNNEQFF. Using reference TRBV5-4 and TRBJ2-1 for the parts outside the CDR3, the full variable domain is ETGVTQSPTHLIKTRGQQVTLRCSSQSGHNTVSWYQQALGQGPQFIFQYYREEENGRGNFPPRFSGLQFPNYSSELNVNALELDDSALYLCASSLAAGGLKNNEQFFGPGTRLTVL.